This T cell receptor beta chain comes out of a study of identifying expanded T cells in peripheral blood (dated by TCRdb to about 2019). About the study as a whole: Four technical replicates, made by sequencing separate aliquots from the same pool of genomic DNA, were compared pairwise. What the authors observed across the whole study: The authors expected that over much longer intervals, such as months to years, biological variance in healthy repertoires might increase even further. In all healthy donors, the variance in clone template counts between samples taken two weeks apart rose significantly as total template count increased. Across all healthy-donor time intervals, the beta-binomial model significantly lowered both the number of clones called differentially abundant and the false-positive rate. The binomial model flagged 0.9 to 1.5 differentially abundant clones between technical replicates but 15 to 17 over around two weeks and around 20 over approximately four weeks.

No immune events, such as infections, were documented for the healthy donors during the collection period. Blood repertoires from healthy donors were used as a training cohort for calibrating time-dependent variance in a beta-binomial model of differential abundance of T-cell clones. The training cohort included around 10 healthy donors, of whom 3 were female and 7 were male. An age range of roughly 29 to 64 years, with an average of about 45 years, was recorded for the donors. Whole blood, obtained from a commercial supplier, was collected from each healthy donor at three time points spaced approximately two weeks apart. For immunosequencing, genomic DNA was extracted from unsorted whole blood. V drops 4 bases and J drops 7 bases, leaving 13 bases in between. CDR1 and CDR2 were assigned from the germline V gene as MGHRA and YSYEKL. The CDR3 runs 14 residues from the cysteine to the phenylalanine. The CDR3 DNA has 42 bases and is translated from base 1.

TCRbeta CDR3 regions were profiled with the immunoSEQ Assay using bias-controlled multiplex PCR amplification of genomic DNA. Regarding the original processing steps: The absolute abundance of each unique TCRbeta CDR3 region was quantified after sequences were collapsed and filtered. Differential abundance was tested with a binomial (Fisher-equivalent) model and with a beta-binomial model adding time-dependent variance fitted from healthy donors. Clones with fewer than 5 combined templates were removed, and differential abundance was called for clones with a Benjamini-Hochberg FDR below 0.01. Beta-binomial variance was modeled as a function of total template count across the two samples using the form v = (b*log(k)+a)^2. As stored in TCRdb, this immuneACCESS dataset retains in-frame rearrangements with V and J assigned. A fraction of the clones does not appear; measured against another copy, unresolved V genes explain less than half of the discrepancy, and the remainder lacks a known reason. The V and J calls and the clone size are those of that table, but D and trimming were determined from the DNA. Present in this sample are approximately 130,000 clones, 75% to 90% of which were seen just once. The ten largest clones capture 8.4% of the sample.

Turning to this clone: Its antigen remains undetermined. It has no much larger one-base neighbor in the sample; base qualities were not kept.

This sequence was found in a person aged 18 to 70 in good health. Sequencing was performed on blood. This sequence uses TRBV4-1 and TRBJ1-4, and perhaps TRBD1 as D gene, on 6 matching bases. The nucleotides read TGCGCCAGCAGCCTACAGGGAATAGGTGAAAAACTGTTTTTT. Translated, it reads CASSLQGIGEKLFF.